One and the same sample provided the 21 T cell receptor beta chains below, sequenced in a study of blood T cell repertoires in COVID-19. The method was immunoSEQ multiplex PCR; TCRdb's version includes in-frame clones alone and lacks a portion of them. The sample yields roughly 410,000 clones, 75% to 90% seen once. Sequenced: peripheral blood. These receptors were obtained from a woman aged 40 to 50 with COVID-19, enrolled during active disease.

The rearrangement links TRBV6-5 to TRBJ2-5; D call uncertain. The CDR3 runs 15 residues. Trimming pared 2 bases from V and 3 bases from J, leaving 13 bases between. CDR1 is MNHEY and CDR2 is SVGAGI in the germline V gene. CDR3 residues: CASSYVGRWEETQYF. The CDR3 DNA reads TGTGCCAGCAGTTACGTTGGCAGGTGGGAAGAGACCCAGTACTTC.

The CDR3 is CAQTLSTDTQYF. Written as DNA, the CDR3 is TGTGCCCAGACACTTAGCACAGATACGCAGTATTTT. This chain joins TRBV30 and TRBJ2-3; no clear D gene. Trimming took off 8 bases at V and 0 bases at J, with 9 bases between the two ends. The CDR3 consists of 12 residues. Germline CDR1 is GTSNPN and CDR2 is SVGIG (reference sequence). The full variable domain, rest sourced from reference TRBV30 and TRBJ2-3, is SQTIHQWPATLVQPVGSPLSLECTVEGTSNPNLYWYRQAAGRGLQLLFYSVGIGQISSEVPQNLSASRPQDRQFILSSKKLLLSDSGFYLCAQTLSTDTQYFGPGTRLTVL.

V usage is TRBV30 and J usage is TRBJ1-6; D is unclear. This CDR3 is 13 amino acids long. CDR1 and CDR2 from the germline V gene are GTSNPN and SVGIG (reference sequence). Trimming removed 5 bases at V and 4 bases at J, with 9 bases between. CDR3 sequence: CAWETGYNSPLHF. CDR3 nucleotides: TGTGCCTGGGAGACGGGATATAATTCACCCCTCCACTTT.

The rearrangement links TRBV9 to TRBJ2-2, with a tentative D call TRBD2 (5 bases). The CDR3 spans 15 residues. The germline gives CDR1 SGDLS, CDR2 YYNGEE. The germline V and J ends were trimmed by 0 bases and 4 bases, with 10 bases remaining between them. The CDR3 protein is CASSVELEGTGELFF. In nucleotides, the CDR3 is TGTGCCAGCAGCGTAGAGTTAGAGGGCACCGGGGAGCTGTTTTTT.

The chain recombines TRBV30 with TRBJ1-2, with D unclear. The CDR3 totals 13 residues. V was trimmed by 0 bases and J by 6 bases, leaving 11 bases between them. CDR1 and CDR2 from the germline V gene are GTSNPN and SVGIG (reference sequence). The CDR3 coding sequence is TGTGCCTGGAGTGTAAGAGGGAGCGATGGCTACACCTTC. Protein: CAWSVRGSDGYTF.

With regard to this clone: Other DNA variants within this sample encode the same CDR3. The gene calls are TRBV18 and TRBJ1-6, with a tentative D call TRBD1 (6 bases). The V gene lost 6 bases and the J gene lost 7 bases, with 16 bases spanning the gap. This CDR3 is built from 15 residues. The germline CDR1 and CDR2 sequences are KGHSH and LQKENI. The CDR3 reads CASSPLGQGNSPLHF. Written as DNA, the CDR3 is TGTGCCAGCTCCCCGTTGGGGCAGGGGAATTCACCCCTCCACTTT.

The CDR3 DNA reads as TGTGCCAGCAGCGTAGCGAAGCCCTCGGATGGCTACACCTTC. Translating gives CASSVAKPSDGYTF. This chain uses TRBV9 with TRBJ1-2; D is undetermined. The V gene lost 0 bases and the J gene lost 6 bases, with 12 bases spanning the gap. This CDR3 has 14 residues. CDR1 and CDR2 from the germline V gene are SGDLS and YYNGEE.

In this sample, this clone turned up once. This sequence joins TRBV5-5 and TRBJ1-6; maybe TRBD1 (5 bases). Germline V gene lookup returns CDR1 SGHKS and CDR2 YYEKEE (reference sequence). With 0 bases removed from V and 4 bases from J, the gap between germline ends came to 8 bases. The CDR3 sequence is 15 residues long. CDR3 nucleotides: TGTGCCAGCAGCTTGGGGCAGGGTTATAATTCACCCCTCCACTTT. Its protein is CASSLGQGYNSPLHF.

The chain uses TRBV29-1 and TRBJ1-1; possible D gene TRBD1, 6 bases. This CDR3 region has 13 residues. Germline V gene data show CDR1 as SQVTM and CDR2 as ANQGSEA. Trimming removed 2 bases from V and 7 bases from J, with 14 bases in between. DNA of the CDR3: TGCAGCGTTGAACCTATCGGACAGTATGAAGCTTTCTTT. Amino acids: CSVEPIGQYEAFF. Full variable domain (remainder filled in from reference TRBV29-1 and TRBJ1-1): SAVISQKPSRDICQRGTSLTIQCQVDSQVTMMFWYRQQPGQSLTLIATANQGSEATYESGFVIDKFPISRPNLTFSTLTVSNMSPEDSSIYLCSVEPIGQYEAFFGQGTRLTVV.

CDR3 amino acids: CASSLTARWDTEAFF. The CDR3 DNA follows: TGTGCCAGCAGCCTGACCGCCAGGTGGGACACTGAAGCTTTCTTT. J is TRBJ1-1 and V is TRBV7-9; unclear D gene. The germline gives CDR1 SEHNR, CDR2 FQNEAQ (reference sequence). V was shortened by 5 bases and J by 3 bases, with 16 bases between the two germline ends. The CDR3 spans 15 residues.

V is TRBV4-2 and J is TRBJ1-6, with D possibly TRBD1 on 6 matching bases. The CDR3 has 17 amino acids. Germline V gene sequence: CDR1 LGHNA, CDR2 YNFKEQ. V was clipped by 4 bases and J by 6 bases, with 19 bases between them. The CDR3 spells CASSPEQGGARNSPLHF. In nucleotides, the CDR3 is TGTGCCAGCAGCCCCGAACAGGGTGGGGCCCGTAATTCACCCCTCCACTTT.

This rearrangement joins TRBV5-8 to TRBJ2-1, with D possibly TRBD2 on 6 matching bases. The CDR3 is made up of 15 amino acids. Trimming stripped 8 bases from V and 5 bases from J, with 20 bases between. Germline V gene lookup returns CDR1 SGHTS and CDR2 YDEGEE. The CDR3 region is CASPLYSGLNNEQFF. DNA for the CDR3: TGTGCCAGTCCCTTGTACAGCGGGCTTAACAATGAGCAGTTCTTC.

The J gene is TRBJ1-2, the V gene TRBV27; 8 positions agree with TRBD1. J was trimmed by 3 bases and V by 3 bases; bases with no gene match: 6. CDR3 length: 15 amino acids. Germline CDR1 MNHEY, CDR2 SMNVEV (reference sequence). For the CDR3, the DNA is TGTGCCAGCAGTTTGACAGGGACAGGATACTATGGCTACACCTTC. It encodes CASSLTGTGYYGYTF.

The rearrangement links TRBV29-1 to TRBJ1-4; TRBD1 matches at 7 bases. There are 13 residues in the CDR3. V shed 6 bases, J shed 4 bases, and the junction held 5 bases outside the gene matches. Germline CDR1 SQVTM, CDR2 ANQGSEA. As DNA, the CDR3 is TGCAGCGTCCCAGGGGGGTATAATGAAAAACTGTTTTTT. Translated, it gives CSVPGGYNEKLFF. The full variable domain, with the rest looked up from reference TRBV29-1 and TRBJ1-4, is SAVISQKPSRDICQRGTSLTIQCQVDSQVTMMFWYRQQPGQSLTLIATANQGSEATYESGFVIDKFPISRPNLTFSTLTVSNMSPEDSSIYLCSVPGGYNEKLFFGSGTQLSVL.

Here the CDR3 reads CASSSTGTGSYEQYF. For the CDR3, the DNA is TGTGCCAGCAGTTCCACCGGGACAGGGTCTTACGAGCAGTACTTC. J is TRBJ2-7 and V is TRBV28; 9 positions agree with TRBD1. Trimming took 4 bases from V and 4 from J; bases not matched to a gene: 8. The germline V gene encodes CDR1 MDHEN and CDR2 SYDVKM. The CDR3 totals 15 residues.

This clone was counted a few times. The chain has TRBV18 and TRBJ1-3, with a tentative D call TRBD1 (5 bases). In germline, CDR1 is KGHSH, CDR2 LQKENI. The V and J ends lost 6 bases and 5 bases respectively, with 17 bases between them. The CDR3 runs 15 residues. CDR3 in DNA: TGTGCCAGCTCGCCTGAAGTGGGGCAGAGAAACACCATATATTTT. Translated: CASSPEVGQRNTIYF.

The chain recombines TRBV15 with TRBJ2-7; TRBD1 might be the D (5 bases). Germline-derived CDR1 and CDR2 are LNHNV and YYDKDF (reference sequence). V was trimmed by 4 bases and J by 3 bases, leaving 16 bases between them. The CDR3 has 15 residues. The CDR3: CATSTTGAPYYEQYF. The DNA for the CDR3 is TGTGCCACCAGCACAACAGGCGCCCCATACTACGAGCAGTACTTC.

This chain links TRBV13 with TRBJ2-5, with D perhaps TRBD1 (6 bases). V was trimmed by 4 bases and J by 5 bases, leaving 17 bases between them. The CDR3 spans 15 residues. Germline values: CDR1 PRHDT, CDR2 FYEKMQ (reference sequence). Here the CDR3 reads CASSSERRTEETQYF. The CDR3 DNA follows: TGTGCCAGCAGCTCGGAAAGACGGACAGAGGAGACCCAGTACTTC.

The rearrangement uses TRBV4-2 and TRBJ1-5, with TRBD1 identical over 7 bases. There are 14 residues in the CDR3. Germline V lookup: CDR1 LGHNA, CDR2 YNFKEQ. V shed 1 base and J 6 bases; nucleotides not matched to a gene: 3. CDR3 protein: CASSQGNRGQPQHF. DNA for the CDR3: TGTGCCAGCAGCCAAGGAAACAGGGGTCAGCCCCAGCATTTT.

Worth noting for this clone: Other DNA sequences in the same sample also yield this CDR3. The DNA of the CDR3 is TGCGCCAGCAGCTTGGCTACAGGGTCAGGAAACACCATATATTTT. This codes for CASSLATGSGNTIYF. The chain has TRBV5-1 and TRBJ1-3, with a possible D match to TRBD1 (6 bases). The CDR3 covers 15 residues. Germline V gene data show CDR1 as SGHRS and CDR2 as YFSETQ. V dropped 0 bases and J dropped 4 bases, with 11 bases sitting between them.

The chain is built from TRBV5-1 and TRBJ1-2, with D maybe TRBD1 (6 bases). Germline assignment: CDR1 SGHRS and CDR2 YFSETQ. Trimming removed 0 bases at V and 4 bases at J, with 19 bases between. The length of the CDR3 is 17 residues. The CDR3 DNA is TGCGCCAGCAGCTTGGCCGGTGGGGGCCCCCCCTTCTATGGCTACACCTTC. Translated, it gives CASSLAGGGPPFYGYTF. Using reference TRBV5-1 and TRBJ1-2 for the parts outside the CDR3, the full variable domain is KAGVTQTPRYLIKTRGQQVTLSCSPISGHRSVSWYQQTPGQGLQFLFEYFSETQRNKGNFPGRFSGRQFSNSRSEMNVSTLELGDSALYLCASSLAGGGPPFYGYTFGSGTRLTVV.